The sequence of this T cell receptor (beta chain) was determined in a study of T cell repertoires in cytomegalovirus infection. Turning to the study itself: Both recently identified HLA-C-restricted and well-studied HLA-B-restricted CMV epitopes were used in the study. Shared public TCR beta signatures pointed to both CMV infection and a matching HLA type.

The CDR3 sequence is 11 residues long. Trimming at V came to 3 bases and at J to 10 bases, leaving 5 bases not matched to a gene. Germline CDR1 is DFQATT and CDR2 is SNEGSKA (reference sequence). One entry per CDR3 protein results from TCRdb running MiXCR on the reads. The table includes 650,000 to 900,000 distinct CDR3 sequences, 25% to 35% detected once. On this clonotype itself: Its cognate antigen is unknown.

The V and J genes are TRBV20-1 and TRBJ1-1; 7 bases line up with TRBD1. This specimen was cultured CD8+ T cells from PBMCs, taken from culture after CMV antigen stimulation. This receptor was obtained from a human donor in good health (CMV status not recorded). Some clones in this sample may be carry-over from other donors' samples. The CDR3 DNA sequence: TGCAGTGCTAGGGGACAGCAAGGAGCTTTCTTT. Translation gives CSARGQQGAFF.